The rows below give T cell receptor beta chains drawn from one sample of a study of blood T cell repertoires in COVID-19. This table comes from immunoSEQ multiplex PCR, and its TCRdb copy is limited to in-frame clones, with some not included. The sample consists of around 260,000 clones, 80% to 90% of them appearing once. The specimen sequenced was peripheral blood. Receptors were obtained from a man aged 25-40 years with acute or convalescent COVID-19. Both conserved end residues are part of each CDR3. A D gene is named only where the DNA matches it firmly. Clone size is shown for a subset of rows, as once, few, many or a class of expanded clone.

V gene: TRBV7-9; clone size: NA; J gene: TRBJ1-2; D gene: TRBD1; CDR3 protein: CASSLSGVQGDGYTF; CDR3 DNA: TGTGCCAGCAGCCTAAGCGGGGTACAGGGGGATGGCTACACCTTC
V gene: TRBV5-5; clone size: NA; J gene: TRBJ1-2; D gene: TRBD1; CDR3 protein: CASTRTGGYGYTF; CDR3 DNA: TGTGCCAGCACCCGGACAGGGGGCTATGGCTACACCTTC
V gene: TRBV15; clone size: NA; J gene: TRBJ1-2; D gene: TRBD1; CDR3 protein: CATSRGDSSGYTF; CDR3 DNA: TGTGCCACCAGCAGGGGGGACAGTTCTGGCTACACCTTC
V gene: TRBV6-1; clone size: NA; J gene: TRBJ1-6; D gene: TRBD1; CDR3 protein: CASSERQGRSPLHF; CDR3 DNA: TGTGCCAGCAGTGAAAGACAGGGGAGGTCACCCCTCCACTTT
V gene: TRBV4-1; clone size: NA; J gene: TRBJ1-3; D gene: NA; CDR3 protein: CASSQGRGPISGNTIYF; CDR3 DNA: TGCGCCAGCAGCCAAGGAAGAGGGCCAATCTCTGGAAACACCATATATTTT
V gene: TRBV6-5; clone size: NA; J gene: TRBJ2-2; D gene: TRBD1; CDR3 protein: CASALRGRNTGELFF; CDR3 DNA: TGTGCCAGCGCCCTCAGGGGGCGGAACACCGGGGAGCTGTTTTTT
V gene: TRBV28; clone size: once; J gene: TRBJ1-1; D gene: NA; CDR3 protein: CASKEVLNTEAFF; CDR3 DNA: TGTGCCAGCAAAGAGGTGTTGAACACTGAAGCTTTCTTT
V gene: TRBV18; clone size: NA; J gene: TRBJ2-1; D gene: TRBD1; CDR3 protein: CASSPRTGGRGNEQFF; CDR3 DNA: TGTGCCAGCTCACCCCGGACAGGGGGTAGAGGCAATGAGCAGTTCTTC
V gene: TRBV6-5; clone size: NA; J gene: TRBJ1-5; D gene: NA; CDR3 protein: CASSLSGSGQPQHF; CDR3 DNA: TGTGCCAGCAGTCTCTCAGGATCGGGACAGCCCCAGCATTTT
V gene: TRBV19; clone size: NA; J gene: TRBJ2-5; D gene: TRBD2; CDR3 protein: CASGTSGPKETQYF; CDR3 DNA: TGTGCCAGTGGAACTAGCGGTCCCAAAGAGACCCAGTACTTC
V gene: TRBV28; clone size: NA; J gene: TRBJ2-3; D gene: NA; CDR3 protein: CASSYRETLTQYF; CDR3 DNA: TGTGCCAGCAGTTACAGGGAGACCCTTACGCAGTATTTT
V gene: TRBV29-1; clone size: NA; J gene: TRBJ1-1; D gene: TRBD1; CDR3 protein: CSVEDLRGQGFLPNTEAFF; CDR3 DNA: TGCAGCGTTGAAGACCTTCGGGGACAGGGTTTTCTACCGAACACTGAAGCTTTCTTT
V gene: TRBV21-1; clone size: NA; J gene: TRBJ2-3; D gene: NA; CDR3 protein: CASSKKLGQGQYF; CDR3 DNA: TGTGCCAGCAGCAAAAAATTGGGACAGGGCCAGTATTTT
V gene: TRBV5-1; clone size: NA; J gene: TRBJ1-1; D gene: NA; CDR3 protein: CASSLEGVEAFF; CDR3 DNA: TGCGCCAGCAGCTTAGAAGGGGTAGAAGCTTTCTTT
V gene: TRBV27; clone size: NA; J gene: TRBJ2-1; D gene: TRBD2; CDR3 protein: CASSLASGGANEQFF; CDR3 DNA: TGTGCCAGCAGTTTAGCTAGCGGGGGGGCCAATGAGCAGTTCTTC
V gene: TRBV3-1/TRBV3-2; clone size: NA; J gene: TRBJ1-1; D gene: TRBD1; CDR3 protein: CASSHLGTGGGTEAFF; CDR3 DNA: TGTGCCAGCAGCCACCTAGGCACAGGGGGCGGGACTGAAGCTTTCTTT
V gene: TRBV30; clone size: NA; J gene: TRBJ2-1; D gene: TRBD2; CDR3 protein: CALETSGRASFNEQFF; CDR3 DNA: TGTGCCTTGGAAACTAGCGGGAGGGCTAGCTTCAATGAGCAGTTCTTC
V gene: TRBV6-1; clone size: NA; J gene: TRBJ1-5; D gene: NA; CDR3 protein: CASSEIEIHSNQPQHF; CDR3 DNA: TGTGCCAGCAGTGAGATAGAAATCCATAGCAATCAGCCCCAGCATTTT
V gene: TRBV7-2; clone size: once; J gene: TRBJ1-3; D gene: NA; CDR3 protein: CASSLQGVGNTIYF; CDR3 DNA: TGTGCCAGCAGCCTCCAGGGTGTTGGAAACACCATATATTTT
V gene: TRBV30; clone size: NA; J gene: TRBJ2-2; D gene: NA; CDR3 protein: CAWAWTPNTGELFF; CDR3 DNA: TGTGCCTGGGCTTGGACACCGAACACCGGGGAGCTGTTTTTT
V gene: TRBV28; clone size: NA; J gene: TRBJ1-5; D gene: TRBD1; CDR3 protein: CASSSSDRGVNQPQHF; CDR3 DNA: TGTGCCAGCAGTTCGTCGGACAGGGGCGTAAATCAGCCCCAGCATTTT
V gene: TRBV6-5; clone size: NA; J gene: TRBJ2-4; D gene: NA; CDR3 protein: CASSRSTGKNIQYF; CDR3 DNA: TGTGCCAGCAGCCGCTCCACGGGGAAAAACATTCAGTACTTC
V gene: TRBV28; clone size: NA; J gene: TRBJ1-1; D gene: NA; CDR3 protein: CASSFGGGRTEAFF; CDR3 DNA: TGTGCCAGCAGTTTTGGGGGCGGACGCACTGAAGCTTTCTTT
V gene: TRBV7-2; clone size: NA; J gene: TRBJ2-1; D gene: NA; CDR3 protein: CASSLQSFSSNEQFF; CDR3 DNA: TGTGCCAGCAGCCTACAGAGTTTTAGTTCCAATGAGCAGTTCTTC
V gene: TRBV30; clone size: once; J gene: TRBJ1-5; D gene: NA; CDR3 protein: CAWNRDSNQPQHF; CDR3 DNA: TGTGCCTGGAACAGGGATAGCAATCAGCCCCAGCATTTT
V gene: TRBV12-3/TRBV12-4; clone size: once; J gene: TRBJ2-5; D gene: NA; CDR3 protein: CASSLAPQETQYF; CDR3 DNA: TGTGCCAGCAGTTTGGCACCGCAAGAGACCCAGTACTTC
V gene: TRBV5-4; clone size: NA; J gene: TRBJ2-5; D gene: NA; CDR3 protein: CASSLGGRGQETQYF; CDR3 DNA: TGTGCCAGCAGCTTGGGTGGCAGGGGACAAGAGACCCAGTACTTC
V gene: TRBV7-9; clone size: NA; J gene: TRBJ1-2; D gene: NA; CDR3 protein: CAGGWAGYTF; CDR3 DNA: TGTGCCGGAGGGTGGGCTGGCTACACCTTC
V gene: TRBV28; clone size: NA; J gene: TRBJ1-1; D gene: TRBD1; CDR3 protein: CASRTGGGGNTEAFF; CDR3 DNA: TGTGCCAGCAGGACGGGAGGGGGCGGGAACACTGAAGCTTTCTTT
V gene: TRBV18; clone size: NA; J gene: TRBJ2-5; D gene: TRBD1; CDR3 protein: CASSHGQGEETQYF; CDR3 DNA: TGTGCCAGCTCGCACGGACAGGGGGAAGAGACCCAGTACTTC
V gene: TRBV10-3; clone size: NA; J gene: TRBJ1-2; D gene: TRBD1; CDR3 protein: CAISGPGQGRYGYTF; CDR3 DNA: TGTGCCATCAGTGGGCCGGGACAGGGCAGATATGGCTACACCTTC
V gene: TRBV2; clone size: NA; J gene: TRBJ2-1; D gene: NA; CDR3 protein: CASRQISYNEQFF; CDR3 DNA: TGTGCCAGCAGGCAGATCTCCTACAATGAGCAGTTCTTC
V gene: TRBV6-2/TRBV6-3; clone size: NA; J gene: TRBJ2-7; D gene: NA; CDR3 protein: CASSYWGRSYEQYF; CDR3 DNA: TGTGCCAGCAGTTACTGGGGCAGATCCTACGAGCAGTACTTC
V gene: TRBV9; clone size: NA; J gene: TRBJ2-5; D gene: TRBD1; CDR3 protein: CASSPWTGEETQYF; CDR3 DNA: TGTGCCAGCAGCCCCTGGACAGGGGAAGAGACCCAGTACTTC
V gene: TRBV27; clone size: NA; J gene: TRBJ2-7; D gene: NA; CDR3 protein: CASSLSRGDEQYF; CDR3 DNA: TGTGCCAGCAGTTTATCCAGGGGAGACGAGCAGTACTTC
V gene: TRBV4-2; clone size: once; J gene: TRBJ2-5; D gene: TRBD2; CDR3 protein: CACSHGLLAGGQQETQYF; CDR3 DNA: TGTGCCTGCAGCCATGGGTTGCTGGCGGGGGGGCAGCAAGAGACCCAGTACTTC
V gene: TRBV6-5; clone size: NA; J gene: TRBJ2-1; D gene: TRBD2; CDR3 protein: CASSGTGTSGYEQFF; CDR3 DNA: TGTGCCAGCAGCGGGACCGGGACTAGCGGCTATGAGCAGTTCTTC
V gene: TRBV6-2/TRBV6-3; clone size: NA; J gene: TRBJ1-1; D gene: NA; CDR3 protein: CASSPRHPNTEAFF; CDR3 DNA: TGTGCCAGCAGCCCCAGGCACCCGAACACTGAAGCTTTCTTT
V gene: TRBV28; clone size: NA; J gene: TRBJ1-1; D gene: NA; CDR3 protein: CASTPGYAYTEAFF; CDR3 DNA: TGTGCCAGCACCCCGGGGTACGCTTACACTGAAGCTTTCTTT
V gene: TRBV5-8; clone size: NA; J gene: TRBJ2-1; D gene: TRBD2; CDR3 protein: CASSLSRGGDNEQFF; CDR3 DNA: TGTGCCAGCAGCTTGTCTCGGGGGGGAGACAATGAGCAGTTCTTC
V gene: TRBV6-5; clone size: NA; J gene: TRBJ2-4; D gene: TRBD1; CDR3 protein: CASSYSSRQGANIQYF; CDR3 DNA: TGTGCCAGCAGTTACTCGAGTAGGCAGGGGGCAAACATTCAGTACTTC
V gene: TRBV6-1; clone size: NA; J gene: TRBJ2-5; D gene: NA; CDR3 protein: CASSVLPGIGQETQYF; CDR3 DNA: TGTGCCAGCAGTGTTCTGCCGGGAATTGGTCAAGAGACCCAGTACTTC
V gene: TRBV28; clone size: NA; J gene: TRBJ1-3; D gene: NA; CDR3 protein: CASSFRGSGNTIYF; CDR3 DNA: TGTGCCAGCAGTTTTCGGGGTAGTGGAAACACCATATATTTT
V gene: TRBV28; clone size: NA; J gene: TRBJ1-2; D gene: TRBD1; CDR3 protein: CASSQDRGLGYTF; CDR3 DNA: TGTGCCAGCAGCCAGGACAGGGGGCTCGGCTACACCTTC